This TCR beta chain was identified in a study of CD8 T cells in Susac syndrome. Study at large: When their blood was taken, the Susac syndrome patients had either not yet had any therapy, were taking corticosteroids, or were taking intravenous immunoglobulin alone.

The germline gives CDR1 SEHNR, CDR2 FQNEAQ (reference sequence). There are 13 residues in the CDR3. Trimming took off 3 bases at V and 3 bases at J, with 8 bases between the two ends. In the case of this clonotype: Its antigen is as yet unknown.

Findings and caveats of the study: An acknowledgment was made by the study that its TCR sequencing and HLA analysis involved relatively few individuals.

It was with random hexamers that roughly 0.5 to 1 ug RNA was reverse transcribed. Amplification of TCR beta CDR3 by immunoSEQ multiplex PCR spanned 54 Vbeta and 13 Jbeta. TCRdb analysed the immunoSEQ multiplex PCR reads with MiXCR anew, one entry per CDR3 protein. The sample includes about 180,000 distinct CDR3 sequences, around 94% seen only once; the top ten take approximately 0.099%. The source of this sequence is a human donor with Susac syndrome. The chain employs TRBV7-9 and TRBJ2-5; no reliable D call. Sequencing was done on a sample of CD4+ T cells from PBMCs. The CDR3 sequence: CASSFTWEETQYF. DNA of the CDR3: TGTGCCAGCAGCTTTACATGGGAAGAGACCCAGTACTTC.